The T cell receptor (beta chain) under discussion was sequenced for a study of T cell changes during pregnancy in multiple sclerosis. TCRdb's copy holds only in-frame clones and misses some; the assay was immunoSEQ multiplex PCR. Of 85,000 to 130,000 clones in the sample, just over 90% were seen once. Looked up from germline, CDR1 is MNHNS and CDR2 is SASEGT. V dropped 3 bases and J dropped 6; count of bases not matched to a gene: 8. This CDR3 spans 15 amino acids. The specimen was peripheral blood, collected in the second trimester of pregnancy. The genes are TRBV6-1 and TRBJ2-7, with 10 bases that match TRBD1. This TCR derives from a female donor with multiple sclerosis, enrolled in a pregnancy study. The chain's CDR3 is CASSEYDRGQLEQYF. The DNA of the CDR3 is TGTGCCAGCAGTGAGTATGACAGGGGGCAGCTCGAGCAGTACTTC.